This is a list of T cell receptor beta chains from one sample in a study of response to subunit inactivated influenza vaccine. TCRdb recomputed calls from the RT-PCR reads with MiXCR, one row per CDR3 protein. The data contain a few hundred thousand distinct CDR3 sequences, 6% to 9% of them singletons. Material: PBMCs from blood, obtained approximately 25 months after vaccination. The origin of the receptors is a man aged 50-75 years who received an inactivated influenza vaccine. Each CDR3 is given with its conserved first and last residue. A D gene is named only where the DNA matches it firmly. Expanded clones are given a class, and other clones once, few, many or no size at all.

d_call	v_call	j_call	clone_size	cdr3_aa
TRBD1	TRBV28	TRBJ1-2	.	CASSFEGTGGNYGYTF
.	TRBV4-1	TRBJ2-6	.	CASSHTGFGANVLTF
.	TRBV4-1	TRBJ1-5	few	CASSQIEVWDSNQPQHF
TRBD1	TRBV10-3	TRBJ2-1	few	CATGTGGGYNEQFF
TRBD2	TRBV5-1	TRBJ2-3	.	CASANGDYADTQYF
.	TRBV28	TRBJ1-4	many	CASSLRGQGEKLFF
TRBD1	TRBV7-6	TRBJ2-7	many	CASSLLGTGPEQYF
TRBD2	TRBV29-1	TRBJ2-3	.	CSVRREFTPDTQYF
.	TRBV9	TRBJ1-1	.	CASSVDVLNTEAFF
.	TRBV6-2/TRBV6-3	TRBJ2-3	.	CASRPGTDTDTQYF
.	TRBV6-5	TRBJ2-7	few	CASSLLSGEGRSAYEQYF
.	TRBV6-5	TRBJ2-1	many	CASSYVGSYNEQFF
.	TRBV4-2	TRBJ2-2	few	CASSQRPGELFF
.	TRBV20-1	TRBJ1-3	few	CSASLPHGESRNTIYF
.	TRBV18	TRBJ2-7	.	CASSPSAPYEQYF
TRBD2	TRBV15	TRBJ2-1	few	CATSILAGDNEQFF
TRBD1	TRBV20-1	TRBJ2-5	many	CSAPRTGTETQYF
TRBD1	TRBV5-1	TRBJ1-1	many	CASSPEGAAEAFF
.	TRBV7-9	TRBJ2-2	.	CASSLVAPSQNTGELFF
TRBD1	TRBV12-3/TRBV12-4	TRBJ2-7	few	CASSSRPGTGGRYEQYF
TRBD2	TRBV29-1	TRBJ2-5	.	CSVEKGGSKTQYF
.	TRBV7-9	TRBJ1-3	few	CASSVQGRRNTIYF
TRBD2	TRBV5-1	TRBJ2-3	many	CASSLAPGLDTDTQYF
.	TRBV11-2	TRBJ1-1	.	CASSLGRQMNTEAFF
.	TRBV5-1	TRBJ2-5	.	CASSLHKQETQYF
TRBD2	TRBV4-3	TRBJ2-3	.	CASSQGSSGRDTQYF
.	TRBV7-2	TRBJ2-1	many	CASSLEAGEQFF
TRBD1	TRBV5-1	TRBJ1-6	many	CASSSGQELNSPLHF
TRBD2	TRBV5-1	TRBJ2-1	many	CASSSTSGYYNEQFF
TRBD1	TRBV27	TRBJ2-5	.	CASSSGTGPETQYF
TRBD2	TRBV20-1	TRBJ2-3	.	CSASGSAGETDTQYF
TRBD1	TRBV7-9	TRBJ2-5	many	CASSLGDRAQETQYF
TRBD2	TRBV15	TRBJ2-7	few	CATSRETSGYYEQYF
TRBD1	TRBV4-1	TRBJ1-1	.	CASSPRTGRLMNTEAFF
TRBD2	TRBV7-8	TRBJ2-2	many	CASSTHGLAGGRDTGELFF
.	TRBV20-1	TRBJ1-6	.	CSARARGSPLHF
.	TRBV12-3/TRBV12-4	TRBJ2-5	few	CASSTPGSQLETQYF
TRBD1	TRBV28	TRBJ2-7	many	CASSSGQSAEQYF
.	TRBV11-2	TRBJ2-1	many	CASSLGPGGRGNEQFF